This T cell receptor (beta chain) was recorded in a study of CD8 T cells in ankylosing spondylitis. This clonotype was found many times. No antigen is known for it. V lost 2 bases and J 0 bases, leaving 9 bases between the germline ends. The CDR3 is 15 amino acids. Germline V gene lookup returns CDR1 MDHEN and CDR2 SYDVKM. Whole-study results and caveats: As reported, disease-linked clones showed significant enrichment in matched ankylosing spondylitis synovial fluid. CD8+ disease-linked clones were present at relatively low frequencies in blood.

The authors made TCR beta libraries by quantitative 5'-RACE with molecular barcodes. Each CDR3 protein gets one entry after TCRdb re-called the 5' RACE reads with MiXCR. The sample has 85,000 to 100,000 distinct CDR3 sequences; about 8.1% are singletons. The genes are TRBV28 and TRBJ2-3; D gene unclear. The clonotype originates from a male donor with ankylosing spondylitis or in good health (not recorded which). The specimen was blood, either unsorted or a sorted T cell fraction (not recorded which). For the CDR3, the DNA is TGTGCCAGCAGTTTAATAGCCACTAGCACAGATACGCAGTATTTT. Translating it yields CASSLIATSTDTQYF.